The rows below give T cell receptor beta chains drawn from one sample of a study of blood T cell repertoires in COVID-19. The protocol was immunoSEQ multiplex PCR, while the TCRdb copy is restricted to in-frame clones and leaves out a portion. This sample has tens of thousands of clones, with around 80% found just once. The sample was peripheral blood. These receptors were collected from a woman at least 80 years old with acute or convalescent COVID-19. CDR3s include the opening cysteine and the closing phenylalanine or tryptophan. A D gene is named only where the DNA matches it firmly. Part of the rows lack a size; the others show once, few, many or a class for expanded clones.

V gene	D gene	J gene	clone size	CDR3 DNA	CDR3 protein
TRBV25-1	TRBD1	TRBJ1-2	-	TGTGCCAGCAGCGCCGCCGGGGGACAGGGAAACTATGGCTACACCTTC	CASSAAGGQGNYGYTF
TRBV15	TRBD2	TRBJ2-7	-	TGTGCCACCAGCAGAGATAGACTTCAGCGGGGGGGCTCCTACGAGCAGTACTTC	CATSRDRLQRGGSYEQYF
TRBV19	TRBD1	TRBJ1-5	-	TGTGCCAGTACTGGGACAGGCAATCAGCCCCAGCATTTT	CASTGTGNQPQHF
TRBV7-9	TRBD1	TRBJ1-4	-	TGTGCCAGCAGCGCTGGGGACAGGGGCGCGGAAAAACTGTTTTTT	CASSAGDRGAEKLFF
TRBV12-3/TRBV12-4	-	TRBJ1-3	few	TGTGCCAGCAGTGAGACTTCTGGAAACACCATATATTTT	CASSETSGNTIYF
TRBV18	-	TRBJ2-3	-	TGTGCCAGCTCACCAGCAACAGGGACCACAGATACGCAGTATTTT	CASSPATGTTDTQYF
TRBV4-1	-	TRBJ1-1	-	TGCGCCAGCAGCCAAGAAGGGGGATGGACTGAAGCTTTCTTT	CASSQEGGWTEAFF
TRBV11-2	TRBD1	TRBJ1-4	-	TGTGCCAGCAGCAACAGGGGAGGAAATGAAAAACTGTTTTTT	CASSNRGGNEKLFF
TRBV6-6	-	TRBJ2-1	-	TGTGCCAGCAGTTTTGAGGGCCGTGAGCAGTTCTTC	CASSFEGREQFF
TRBV7-2	-	TRBJ2-1	-	TGTGCCAGCAGCTTGGGGCAGGGCGGTTCCAATGAGCAGTTCTTC	CASSLGQGGSNEQFF
TRBV5-8	-	TRBJ1-6	-	TGTGCCAGCAGCCCTTTAGGACAGCTTAATTCACCCCTCCACTTT	CASSPLGQLNSPLHF
TRBV7-2	-	TRBJ2-6	-	TGTGCCAGCAGCTTATATGGAGTAGGACACTCTGGGGCCAACGTCCTGACTTTC	CASSLYGVGHSGANVLTF
TRBV19	TRBD1	TRBJ1-1	-	TGTGCCAGTATTAGGGGGCGATCCCCGAACACTGAAGCTTTCTTT	CASIRGRSPNTEAFF
TRBV10-1	TRBD2	TRBJ2-3	-	TGCGCCAGCAGTAGATGCGGGGGGCGGGATTACACTAGCACAGATACGCAGTATTTT	CASSRCGGRDYTSTDTQYF
TRBV5-8	-	TRBJ1-5	-	TGTGCCAGCAGCACGCAACGACAGAGTCGGCCCCAGCATTTT	CASSTQRQSRPQHF